The T cell receptor beta chain described here comes from a study of cytomegalovirus exposure and HLA in healthy donors. With 60 Vbeta and 13 Jbeta primers, the PCR was carried out. Sequencing was performed with immunoSEQ multiplex PCR; in TCRdb, only in-frame clones are kept and a portion is missing. The sample lists some 220,000 clones, 80% to 90% occurring once. CDR3 length equals 15 residues. The germline V gene encodes CDR1 SGHDT and CDR2 YYEEEE. Unmatched junction bases numbered 3, after V lost 3 bases and J lost 4 bases. The chain uses TRBV5-6 and TRBJ1-4; TRBD1 matches at 10 bases. The TCR comes from a girl aged 2-10 years in good health and CMV-seronegative. Input material: PBMCs. The CDR3 sequence: CASSYGQGDNEKLFF. The CDR3 region has the DNA TGTGCCAGCAGCTATGGACAGGGGGATAATGAAAAACTGTTTTTT. Full variable domain (missing parts from reference TRBV5-6 and TRBJ1-4): DAGVTQSPTHLIKTRGQQVTLRCSPKSGHDTVSWYQQALGQGPQFIFQYYEEEERQRGNFPDRFSGHQFPNYSSELNVNALLLGDSALYLCASSYGQGDNEKLFFGSGTQLSVL.